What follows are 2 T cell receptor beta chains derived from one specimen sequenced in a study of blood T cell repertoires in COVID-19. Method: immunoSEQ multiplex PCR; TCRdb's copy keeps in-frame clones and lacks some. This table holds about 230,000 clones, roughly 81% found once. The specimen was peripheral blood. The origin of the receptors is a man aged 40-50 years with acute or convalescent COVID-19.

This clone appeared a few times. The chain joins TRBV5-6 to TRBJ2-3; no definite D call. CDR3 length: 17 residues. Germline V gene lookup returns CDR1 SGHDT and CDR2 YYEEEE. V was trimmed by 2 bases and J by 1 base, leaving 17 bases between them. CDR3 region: CASSFYESRSGTDTQYF. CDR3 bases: TGTGCCAGCAGCTTCTACGAATCTAGGTCGGGCACAGATACGCAGTATTTT.

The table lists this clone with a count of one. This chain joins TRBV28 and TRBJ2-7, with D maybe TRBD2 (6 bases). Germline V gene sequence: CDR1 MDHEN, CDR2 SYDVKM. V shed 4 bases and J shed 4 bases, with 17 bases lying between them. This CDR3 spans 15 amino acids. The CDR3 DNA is TGTGCCAGCAGTTCCCCGCGGGGTGGCGTATACGAGCAGTACTTC. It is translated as CASSSPRGGVYEQYF.